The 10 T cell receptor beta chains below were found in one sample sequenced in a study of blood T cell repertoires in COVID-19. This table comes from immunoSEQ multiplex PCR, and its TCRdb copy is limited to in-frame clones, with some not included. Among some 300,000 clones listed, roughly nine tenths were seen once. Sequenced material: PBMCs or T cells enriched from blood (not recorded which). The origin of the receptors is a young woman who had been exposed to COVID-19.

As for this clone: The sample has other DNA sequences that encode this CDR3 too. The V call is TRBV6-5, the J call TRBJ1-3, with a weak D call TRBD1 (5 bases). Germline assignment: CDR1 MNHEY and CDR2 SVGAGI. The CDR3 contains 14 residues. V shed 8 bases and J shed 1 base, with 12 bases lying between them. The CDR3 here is CASSLGGSGNTIYF. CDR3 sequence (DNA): TGTGCCAGCTCACTGGGGGGATCTGGAAACACCATATATTTT.

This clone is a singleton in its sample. CDR3 residues: CASIPQGAVTEAFF. The CDR3, as DNA: TGTGCCAGCATCCCCCAGGGGGCCGTCACTGAAGCTTTCTTT. This sequence joins TRBV28 and TRBJ1-1; 8 nucleotides align to TRBD1. The germline gives CDR1 MDHEN, CDR2 SYDVKM. The trim removed 7 bases at V and 4 bases at J, leaving 8 bases unmatched. The CDR3 totals 14 residues.

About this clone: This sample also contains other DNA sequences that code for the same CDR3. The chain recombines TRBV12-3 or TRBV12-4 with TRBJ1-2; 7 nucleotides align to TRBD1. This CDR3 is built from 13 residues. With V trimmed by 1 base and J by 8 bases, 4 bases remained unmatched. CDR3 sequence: CASSLGTGVGYTF. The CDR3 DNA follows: TGTGCCAGCAGTTTAGGGACAGGCGTGGGCTACACCTTC.

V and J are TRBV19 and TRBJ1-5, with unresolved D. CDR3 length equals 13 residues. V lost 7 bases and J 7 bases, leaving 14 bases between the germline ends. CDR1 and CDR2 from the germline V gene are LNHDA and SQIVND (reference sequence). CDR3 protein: CASISGSGQPQHF. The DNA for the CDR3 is TGTGCCAGTATATCCGGGTCTGGACAGCCCCAGCATTTT.

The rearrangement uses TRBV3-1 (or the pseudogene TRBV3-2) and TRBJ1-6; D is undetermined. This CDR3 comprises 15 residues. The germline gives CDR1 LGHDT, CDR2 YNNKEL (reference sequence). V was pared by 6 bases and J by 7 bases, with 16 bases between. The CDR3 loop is CASRKRDLGNSPLHF. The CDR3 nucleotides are TGTGCCAGCAGGAAGAGGGATTTGGGAAATTCACCCCTCCACTTT.

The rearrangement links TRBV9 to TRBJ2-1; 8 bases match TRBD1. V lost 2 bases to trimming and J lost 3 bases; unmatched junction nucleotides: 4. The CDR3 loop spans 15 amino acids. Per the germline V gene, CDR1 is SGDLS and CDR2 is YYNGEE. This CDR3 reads CASSVDRGYYNEQFF. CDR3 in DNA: TGTGCCAGCAGCGTCGACAGGGGATACTACAATGAGCAGTTCTTC.

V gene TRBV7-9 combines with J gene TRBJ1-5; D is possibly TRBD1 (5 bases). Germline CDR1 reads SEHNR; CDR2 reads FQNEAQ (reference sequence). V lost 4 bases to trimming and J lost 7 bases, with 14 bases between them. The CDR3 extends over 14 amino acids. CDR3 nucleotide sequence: TGTGCCAGCAGCTCCAGCGGGACCATCCAGCCCCAGCATTTT. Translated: CASSSSGTIQPQHF.

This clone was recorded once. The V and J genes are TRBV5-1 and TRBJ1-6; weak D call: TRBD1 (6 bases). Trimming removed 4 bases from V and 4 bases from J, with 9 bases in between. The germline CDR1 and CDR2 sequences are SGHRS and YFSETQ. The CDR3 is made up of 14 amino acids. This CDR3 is CASSVDSYNSPLHF. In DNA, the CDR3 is TGCGCCAGCAGCGTGGACAGTTATAATTCACCCCTCCACTTT.

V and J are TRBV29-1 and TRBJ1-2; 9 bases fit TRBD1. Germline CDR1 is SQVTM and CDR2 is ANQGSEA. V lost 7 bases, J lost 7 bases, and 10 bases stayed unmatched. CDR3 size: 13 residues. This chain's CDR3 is CSGGGTGRIGYTF. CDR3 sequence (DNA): TGCAGCGGGGGAGGGACAGGGCGGATTGGCTACACCTTC.

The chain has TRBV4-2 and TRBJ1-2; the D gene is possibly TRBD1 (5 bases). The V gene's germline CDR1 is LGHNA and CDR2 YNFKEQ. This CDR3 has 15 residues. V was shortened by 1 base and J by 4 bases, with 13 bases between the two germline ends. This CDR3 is CASSQGGEDTYGYTF. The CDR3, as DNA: TGTGCCAGCAGCCAAGGTGGGGAGGACACCTATGGCTACACCTTC.